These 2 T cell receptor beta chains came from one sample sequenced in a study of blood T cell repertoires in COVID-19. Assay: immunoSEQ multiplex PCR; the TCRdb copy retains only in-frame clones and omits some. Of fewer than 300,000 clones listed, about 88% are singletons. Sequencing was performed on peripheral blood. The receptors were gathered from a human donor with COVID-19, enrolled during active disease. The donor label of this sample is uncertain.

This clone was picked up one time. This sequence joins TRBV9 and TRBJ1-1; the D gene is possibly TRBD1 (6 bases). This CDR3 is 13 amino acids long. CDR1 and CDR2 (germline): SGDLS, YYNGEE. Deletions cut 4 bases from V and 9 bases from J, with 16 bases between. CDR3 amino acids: CASSPRDNGQAFF. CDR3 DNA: TGTGCCAGCAGCCCTCGGGACAACGGCCAAGCTTTCTTT. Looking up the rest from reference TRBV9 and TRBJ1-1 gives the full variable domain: DSGVTQTPKHLITATGQRVTLRCSPRSGDLSVYWYQQSLDQGLQFLIQYYNGEERAKGNILERFSAQQFPDLHSELNLSSLELGDSALYFCASSPRDNGQAFFGQGTRLTVV.

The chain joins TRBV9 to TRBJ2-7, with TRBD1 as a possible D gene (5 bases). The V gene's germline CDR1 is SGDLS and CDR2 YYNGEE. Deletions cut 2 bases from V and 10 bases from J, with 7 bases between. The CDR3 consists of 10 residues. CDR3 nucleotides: TGTGCCAGCAGCGTCAGGGAACAGTACTTC. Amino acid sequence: CASSVREQYF. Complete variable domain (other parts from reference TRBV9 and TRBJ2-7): DSGVTQTPKHLITATGQRVTLRCSPRSGDLSVYWYQQSLDQGLQFLIQYYNGEERAKGNILERFSAQQFPDLHSELNLSSLELGDSALYFCASSVREQYFGPGTRLTVT.